In this sample, the clone carrying this T cell receptor (beta chain) turned up a few times. The sample is drawn from a study of blood T cell repertoires in COVID-19. Study summary: Sites in the United States, Italy and Spain provided acute and convalescent COVID-19 samples. PBMCs, B-cell-depleted T cells, or T cells were the source of the cDNA or gDNA that made up the material.

Germline CDR1 reads LNHDA; CDR2 reads SQIVND (reference sequence). Germline trimming cut 6 bases from V and 5 bases from J; bases unmatched to any gene: 6. This CDR3 region has 14 residues. Under the authors' procedure: Researchers report that nucleated cell counts were estimated from reference gene primer amplification. Clones were sequenced by immunoSEQ multiplex PCR, and TCRdb holds only the in-frame ones, with some missing. The V and J calls and clone size come from that table; D and trimming were worked out from the DNA. The data show under 300,000 clones, about 83% seen once. Sequenced: peripheral blood. This receptor was taken from an older man with acute or convalescent COVID-19. The rearrangement joins TRBV19 to TRBJ2-3; 9 bases are shared with TRBD1. The CDR3 here is CASSPTGGIDTQYF. CDR3 DNA sequence: TGTGCCAGTAGCCCAACAGGGGGCATAGATACGCAGTATTTT.